This T cell receptor (beta chain) was documented in a study of T cells in Graves' hyperthyroidism and ophthalmopathy. Study in general: Pretreatment peripheral blood was obtained at initial diagnosis.

TCR beta CDR3 regions were amplified from RNA transcripts. Initially, a first-round RT-PCR of the TCR CDR3 employed the HTBI primer set. One entry per CDR3 protein results from TCRdb running MiXCR on the multiplex PCR reads. The sample carries approximately 690,000 distinct CDR3 sequences, roughly 15% recorded once. This clonotype was seen ten or more times. Its antigen is not known. The CDR3 has 16 amino acids. Losses at the gene ends were 0 bases for V and 14 bases for J; bases not matched to a gene: 13. Per germline, CDR1 KGHSH and CDR2 LQKENI. Overall study findings and caveats: The model forecast ophthalmopathy, anticipating it by a median roughly 6 months before onset.

The TCR sequence derives from a woman in her fifties or sixties with Graves' ophthalmopathy. The sequenced material came from blood. The chain carries TRBV18 and TRBJ2-5, with TRBD2 matching 12 bases. The CDR3 region is CASSPPVGLAGGPPYF. The CDR3, as DNA: TGTGCCAGCTCACCACCCGTCGGGCTAGCGGGAGGGCCTCCCTACTTC.